This TCR beta chain emerged from a study of blood T cell repertoires in COVID-19 (dated by TCRdb to the early 2020s). General notes on the study: Collaborator samples came from the United States, Italy and Spain and covered acute and convalescent phases of COVID-19. The dataset comprised deeply sampled blood TCRbeta repertoires from subjects exposed to, actively infected with, or recovered from COVID-19. A de-identified subject ID, COVID-19 status, age in years and sex were almost always included in the sample metadata. The samples were drawn from two sources: the first 160 participants of the ongoing ImmuneRACE study, and 1,000 to 1,500 subjects contributed by 6 global collaborators. The material from the prospective study consisted of cDNA or gDNA derived from T cells, B-cell-depleted T cells, or PBMCs. The repertoires were released in a freely available public database meant as a resource for research on the immune response to SARS-CoV-2. Where available, HLA class I and class II types were obtained from metadata supplied by the sample provider rather than from assay-based typing. Summary of the overall study and its limitations: The quantity of clinical and demographic metadata differed by source and by participant and was supplied without curation.

Samples from volunteer blood donors who had recovered from COVID-19 were contributed by a second Seattle source. Collaborating institutions collected whole blood in K2EDTA tubes following their own protocols. Collaborator samples were shipped for TCRbeta analysis as frozen whole blood, isolated PBMCs, or DNA extracted from either sample type. TCRbeta CDR3 regions were amplified from genomic DNA using the immunoSEQ Assay, a bias-controlled multiplex PCR. On the authors' methods: The number of nucleated cells in each sample was estimated by amplification of reference gene primers within the assay. Sequence reads were collapsed and filtered to measure the absolute abundance of every unique TCRbeta CDR3 rearrangement. Productive Simpson clonality was computed per sample as the square root of Simpson's diversity index over productive rearrangements. Held by TCRdb, this immuneACCESS table contains in-frame sequences only and omits some clones. Under half of the omission traces to an unresolved V gene where checked; the cause of the rest is unknown. That table furnishes V, J and clone size, whereas the DNA furnished D and trimming. Present in this sample are around 300,000 clones, around 87% of which were seen just once. The biggest ten clones account for around 2.1% of the sample.

Note on this clone: Its antigen is not yet known. There are no base qualities to consult, and no much larger clone falls within one base.

V has 7 bases trimmed and J has 1 base trimmed; junction bases matching no gene number 4. Including the terminal cysteine and phenylalanine, the CDR3 comprises 13 residues. Only the CDR3 portion is preserved as DNA: 39 bases, with reading frame beginning at the first base. CDR1 SNHLY and CDR2 FYNNEI were looked up in the germline V gene. The specimen sequenced was peripheral blood. The chain links TRBV2 with TRBJ2-7; 7 central nucleotides agree with TRBD1. The sequence derives from a young woman who had recovered from COVID-19. The nucleotides read TGTGCCAGCATCGGGACAGCGTCCTACGAGCAGTACTTC. The resulting protein is CASIGTASYEQYF. Where the CDR3 stops, the reference TRBV2 and TRBJ2-7 genes take over; the full variable domain is EPEVTQTPSHQVTQMGQEVILRCVPISNHLYFYWYRQILGQKVEFLVSFYNNEISEKSEIFDDQFSVERPDGSNFTLKIRSTKLEDSAMYFCASIGTASYEQYFGPGTRLTVT.